This T cell receptor beta chain was identified in a study of blood T cell repertoires in COVID-19. This clone is a singleton in its sample. This CDR3 contains 15 residues. J lost 10 bases, V lost 5 bases, and 8 bases had no gene match. Germline CDR1 is MDHEN and CDR2 is SYDVKM. TCRdb's table, derived via immunoSEQ multiplex PCR, lists solely in-frame clones and lacks some. The sample has approximately 150,000 clones, 88% seen once. V and J are TRBV28 and TRBJ1-6; 10 nucleotides line up with TRBD1. This clonotype originated in a man aged 65-85 years with active COVID-19. The sample was peripheral blood. The CDR3 is CASSPGTGDRSPLHF. CDR3 sequence (DNA): TGTGCCAGCAGTCCGGGGACAGGGGACAGATCACCCCTCCACTTT.